This is a list of T cell receptor beta chains from one sample in a study of CD8 T cells in Susac syndrome. TCRdb recomputed calls from the immunoSEQ multiplex PCR reads with MiXCR, one row per CDR3 protein. This table holds over 350,000 distinct CDR3 sequences, about 85% found once. Input material: CD8+ T cells from PBMCs. The receptors originated from a human donor with multiple sclerosis. CDR3s include the opening cysteine and the closing phenylalanine or tryptophan. Each record gives: D gene, J gene, clone size, V gene, CDR3 protein, CDR3 DNA. The D gene is left open where the match is weak. Clone size is not always given. Where it is, it says once, few, many or a class for expanded clones.

D gene: -
J gene: TRBJ1-2
clone size: once
V gene: TRBV9
CDR3 protein: CASSAGTATLYGYTF
CDR3 DNA: TGTGCCAGCAGCGCCGGGACGGCTACTCTCTATGGCTACACCTTC

D gene: -
J gene: TRBJ2-5
clone size: -
V gene: TRBV4-2
CDR3 protein: CASSQYLVQETQYF
CDR3 DNA: TGTGCCAGCAGCCAATATCTGGTACAAGAGACCCAGTACTTC

D gene: -
J gene: TRBJ1-5
clone size: -
V gene: TRBV23-1
CDR3 protein: CASSQSQVDNQPQHF
CDR3 DNA: TGCGCCAGCAGTCAATCACAGGTTGACAATCAGCCCCAGCATTTT

D gene: -
J gene: TRBJ2-1
clone size: -
V gene: TRBV19
CDR3 protein: CATYMGNEQFF
CDR3 DNA: TGTGCCACCTACATGGGCAATGAGCAGTTCTTC

D gene: TRBD1
J gene: TRBJ1-5
clone size: -
V gene: TRBV9
CDR3 protein: CASSAGTGAEDQPQHF
CDR3 DNA: TGTGCCAGCAGCGCTGGGACAGGGGCCGAGGATCAGCCCCAGCATTTT

D gene: TRBD2
J gene: TRBJ2-1
clone size: -
V gene: TRBV7-9
CDR3 protein: CASSTLSGSSYNEQFF
CDR3 DNA: TGTGCCAGCAGCACCCTTAGCGGGAGCTCCTACAATGAGCAGTTCTTC

D gene: TRBD1
J gene: TRBJ1-1
clone size: few
V gene: TRBV4-1
CDR3 protein: CASSRDTGTGGTEAFF
CDR3 DNA: TGCGCCAGCAGCCGCGATACCGGGACAGGCGGCACTGAAGCTTTCTTT

D gene: TRBD1
J gene: TRBJ2-7
clone size: -
V gene: TRBV29-1
CDR3 protein: CSVLGTGISYEQYF
CDR3 DNA: TGCAGCGTACTCGGGACAGGGATCTCCTACGAGCAGTACTTC

D gene: -
J gene: TRBJ2-7
clone size: -
V gene: TRBV29-1
CDR3 protein: CSVEQMTGELYEQYF
CDR3 DNA: TGCAGCGTTGAACAGATGACAGGAGAACTCTACGAGCAGTACTTC

D gene: TRBD1
J gene: TRBJ1-2
clone size: once
V gene: TRBV6-1
CDR3 protein: CASSDTLPGDRGWGYTF
CDR3 DNA: TGTGCCAGCAGTGATACCCTCCCCGGGGACAGGGGTTGGGGCTACACCTTC

D gene: -
J gene: TRBJ2-7
clone size: -
V gene: TRBV28
CDR3 protein: CASGGFDEQYF
CDR3 DNA: TGTGCCAGCGGAGGGTTCGACGAGCAGTACTTC

D gene: -
J gene: TRBJ2-7
clone size: -
V gene: TRBV27
CDR3 protein: CASSSTGPAYEQYF
CDR3 DNA: TGTGCCAGCAGTTCAACAGGGCCGGCATACGAGCAGTACTTC

D gene: TRBD1
J gene: TRBJ1-1
clone size: -
V gene: TRBV7-9
CDR3 protein: CASSSRDRSSNTEAFF
CDR3 DNA: TGTGCCAGCAGCTCCCGGGACAGGTCCTCTAATACTGAAGCTTTCTTT

D gene: TRBD1
J gene: TRBJ1-1
clone size: -
V gene: TRBV11-2
CDR3 protein: CASSLEAPLTGLNTEAFF
CDR3 DNA: TGTGCCAGCAGCTTAGAGGCCCCCCTGACAGGGTTGAATACTGAAGCTTTCTTT

D gene: TRBD2
J gene: TRBJ2-2
clone size: -
V gene: TRBV10-2
CDR3 protein: CASGGSGIGGELFF
CDR3 DNA: TGCGCCAGCGGCGGTAGCGGGATCGGGGGGGAGCTGTTTTTT

D gene: -
J gene: TRBJ2-7
clone size: -
V gene: TRBV9
CDR3 protein: CASSVGGLGEQYF
CDR3 DNA: TGTGCCAGCAGCGTAGGGGGGCTTGGCGAGCAGTACTTC

D gene: -
J gene: TRBJ2-1
clone size: -
V gene: TRBV6-2/TRBV6-3
CDR3 protein: CASSYTQVLSYNEQFF
CDR3 DNA: TGTGCCAGCAGTTACACACAGGTCCTCTCCTACAATGAGCAGTTCTTC

D gene: TRBD1
J gene: TRBJ2-3
clone size: -
V gene: TRBV30
CDR3 protein: CAWGITGVTDTQYF
CDR3 DNA: TGTGCCTGGGGAATCACAGGGGTGACAGATACGCAGTATTTT

D gene: TRBD1
J gene: TRBJ2-7
clone size: -
V gene: TRBV19
CDR3 protein: CASSVGTVYEQYF
CDR3 DNA: TGTGCCAGTAGTGTTGGGACAGTCTACGAGCAGTACTTC

D gene: TRBD2
J gene: TRBJ2-3
clone size: -
V gene: TRBV29-1
CDR3 protein: CSVWLAGESTDTQYF
CDR3 DNA: TGCAGCGTTTGGCTAGCGGGAGAGAGCACAGATACGCAGTATTTT

D gene: -
J gene: TRBJ2-2
clone size: -
V gene: TRBV27
CDR3 protein: CASSLLQPNTGELFF
CDR3 DNA: TGTGCCAGCAGTTTATTACAGCCGAACACCGGGGAGCTGTTTTTT

D gene: -
J gene: TRBJ1-5
clone size: -
V gene: TRBV5-6
CDR3 protein: CASSLGRPSNQPQHF
CDR3 DNA: TGTGCCAGCAGCTTGGGTAGGCCCAGCAATCAGCCCCAGCATTTT

D gene: TRBD2
J gene: TRBJ2-3
clone size: once
V gene: TRBV27
CDR3 protein: CASSSAGDDTQYF
CDR3 DNA: TGTGCCAGCAGTTCTGCGGGAGATGATACGCAGTATTTT

D gene: TRBD1
J gene: TRBJ2-1
clone size: -
V gene: TRBV7-7
CDR3 protein: CASSPLPGQTWEQFF
CDR3 DNA: TGTGCCAGCAGCCCGCTCCCGGGACAGACATGGGAGCAGTTCTTC

D gene: -
J gene: TRBJ2-1
clone size: -
V gene: TRBV14
CDR3 protein: CASSFHVAAQFF
CDR3 DNA: TGTGCCAGCAGCTTCCACGTAGCGGCGCAGTTCTTC

D gene: -
J gene: TRBJ2-7
clone size: -
V gene: TRBV20-1
CDR3 protein: CSARDVRGFFYEQYF
CDR3 DNA: TGCAGTGCTAGAGATGTCCGGGGGTTCTTTTACGAGCAGTACTTC

D gene: -
J gene: TRBJ1-4
clone size: -
V gene: TRBV27
CDR3 protein: CASSFGATNEKLFF
CDR3 DNA: TGTGCCAGCAGTTTTGGTGCAACTAATGAAAAACTGTTTTTT

D gene: -
J gene: TRBJ2-3
clone size: few
V gene: TRBV5-5
CDR3 protein: CASSWVLSAPLARPWDTQYF
CDR3 DNA: TGTGCCAGCAGCTGGGTCCTCTCCGCACCGCTAGCGCGGCCTTGGGATACGCAGTATTTT

D gene: TRBD2
J gene: TRBJ2-1
clone size: -
V gene: TRBV3-1
CDR3 protein: CASSQDRAAGGVDEQFF
CDR3 DNA: TGTGCCAGCAGCCAAGATCGGGCAGCGGGAGGGGTCGATGAGCAGTTCTTC

D gene: -
J gene: TRBJ2-7
clone size: few
V gene: TRBV12-3/TRBV12-4
CDR3 protein: CASSLAVSYEQYF
CDR3 DNA: TGTGCCAGCAGTTTAGCGGTCTCCTACGAGCAGTACTTC

D gene: -
J gene: TRBJ2-7
clone size: -
V gene: TRBV5-1
CDR3 protein: CASSSYPGSYEQYF
CDR3 DNA: TGCGCCAGCAGCTCATATCCAGGGTCCTACGAGCAGTACTTC

D gene: -
J gene: TRBJ1-1
clone size: once
V gene: TRBV19
CDR3 protein: CASSIGWTEAFF
CDR3 DNA: TGTGCCAGTAGTATAGGTTGGACTGAAGCTTTCTTT

D gene: -
J gene: TRBJ2-7
clone size: once
V gene: TRBV4-1
CDR3 protein: CASSQLSSRLGYEQYF
CDR3 DNA: TGCGCCAGCAGCCAACTTTCTAGCAGACTAGGCTACGAGCAGTACTTC

D gene: TRBD1
J gene: TRBJ2-5
clone size: -
V gene: TRBV27
CDR3 protein: CASSYGQGAGETQYF
CDR3 DNA: TGTGCCAGCAGTTACGGACAGGGGGCAGGGGAGACCCAGTACTTC

D gene: -
J gene: TRBJ1-3
clone size: -
V gene: TRBV6-5
CDR3 protein: CASGPGALSGNTIYF
CDR3 DNA: TGTGCCAGCGGGCCAGGGGCCCTCTCTGGAAACACCATATATTTT

D gene: TRBD1
J gene: TRBJ2-7
clone size: -
V gene: TRBV5-1
CDR3 protein: CASGGTGGYEQYF
CDR3 DNA: TGCGCCAGCGGGGGGACAGGAGGCTACGAGCAGTACTTC

D gene: -
J gene: TRBJ1-4
clone size: -
V gene: TRBV27
CDR3 protein: CASSNTGEQGEKLFF
CDR3 DNA: TGTGCCAGCAGTAATACCGGAGAACAGGGTGAAAAACTGTTTTTT

D gene: TRBD2
J gene: TRBJ2-1
clone size: -
V gene: TRBV19
CDR3 protein: CASWGGAHNEQFF
CDR3 DNA: TGTGCCAGCTGGGGGGGTGCGCACAATGAGCAGTTCTTC

D gene: -
J gene: TRBJ2-7
clone size: -
V gene: TRBV11-2
CDR3 protein: CATTYDMWDQYEQYF
CDR3 DNA: TGTGCCACTACTTACGACATGTGGGATCAGTACGAGCAGTACTTC

D gene: -
J gene: TRBJ1-1
clone size: -
V gene: TRBV18
CDR3 protein: CASSPPEDVNTEAFF
CDR3 DNA: TGTGCCAGCTCACCACCGGAGGACGTGAACACTGAAGCTTTCTTT

D gene: TRBD1
J gene: TRBJ2-5
clone size: -
V gene: TRBV27
CDR3 protein: CASSLSWGTGEETQYF
CDR3 DNA: TGTGCCAGCAGTTTATCATGGGGGACAGGGGAAGAGACCCAGTACTTC

D gene: TRBD1
J gene: TRBJ1-1
clone size: -
V gene: TRBV4-1
CDR3 protein: CVSSQGLLQGDTEAFF
CDR3 DNA: TGCGTCAGCAGCCAAGGCCTCCTACAGGGGGACACTGAAGCTTTCTTT